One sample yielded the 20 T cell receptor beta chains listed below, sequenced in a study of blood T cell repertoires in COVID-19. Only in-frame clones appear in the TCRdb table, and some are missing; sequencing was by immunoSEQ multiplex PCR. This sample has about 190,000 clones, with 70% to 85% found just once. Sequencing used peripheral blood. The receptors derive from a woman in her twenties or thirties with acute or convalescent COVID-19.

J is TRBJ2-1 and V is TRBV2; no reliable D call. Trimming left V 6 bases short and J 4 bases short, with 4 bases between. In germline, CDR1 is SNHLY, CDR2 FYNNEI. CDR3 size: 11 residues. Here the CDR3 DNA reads TGTGCCAGCAGGGCTTACAATGAGCAGTTCTTC. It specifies CASRAYNEQFF.

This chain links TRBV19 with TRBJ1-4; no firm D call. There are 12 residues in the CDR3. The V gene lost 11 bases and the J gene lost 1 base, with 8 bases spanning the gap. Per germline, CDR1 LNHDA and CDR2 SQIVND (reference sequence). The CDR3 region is CAAGRTNEKLFF. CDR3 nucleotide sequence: TGTGCCGCCGGGAGAACTAATGAAAAACTGTTTTTT.

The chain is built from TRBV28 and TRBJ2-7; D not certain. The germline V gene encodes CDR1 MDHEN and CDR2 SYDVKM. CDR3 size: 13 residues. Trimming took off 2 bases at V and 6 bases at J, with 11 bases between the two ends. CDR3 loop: CASSLVVMSEQYF. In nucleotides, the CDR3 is TGTGCCAGCAGTTTAGTTGTCATGAGCGAGCAGTACTTC.

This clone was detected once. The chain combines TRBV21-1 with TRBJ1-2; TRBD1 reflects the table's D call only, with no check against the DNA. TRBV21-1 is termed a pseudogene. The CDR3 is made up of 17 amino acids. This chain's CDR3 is CASSKGSRVLRNYGYTF. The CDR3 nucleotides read TGTGCCAGCAGCAAAGGGTCCAGGGTACTACGTAACTATGGCTACACCTTC.

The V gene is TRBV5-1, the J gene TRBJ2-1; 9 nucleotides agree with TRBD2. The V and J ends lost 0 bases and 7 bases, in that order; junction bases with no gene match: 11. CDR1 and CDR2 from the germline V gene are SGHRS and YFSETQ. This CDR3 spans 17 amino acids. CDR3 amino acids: CASSLGPAGGPSNEQFF. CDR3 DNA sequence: TGCGCCAGCAGCTTGGGCCCGGCGGGAGGGCCAAGTAATGAGCAGTTCTTC.

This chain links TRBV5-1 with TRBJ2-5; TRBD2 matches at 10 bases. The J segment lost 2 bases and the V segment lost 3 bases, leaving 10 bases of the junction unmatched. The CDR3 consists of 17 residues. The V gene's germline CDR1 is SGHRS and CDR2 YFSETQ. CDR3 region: CASSYQSRTSGQETQYF. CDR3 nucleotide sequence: TGCGCCAGCAGCTACCAAAGTCGGACTAGCGGTCAAGAGACCCAGTACTTC.

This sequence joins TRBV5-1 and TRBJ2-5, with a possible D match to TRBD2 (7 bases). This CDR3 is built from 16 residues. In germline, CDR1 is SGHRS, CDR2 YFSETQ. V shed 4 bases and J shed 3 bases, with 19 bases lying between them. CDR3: CASSLGASGLKETQYF. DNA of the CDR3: TGCGCCAGCAGCCTGGGGGCTAGCGGCCTGAAAGAGACCCAGTACTTC.

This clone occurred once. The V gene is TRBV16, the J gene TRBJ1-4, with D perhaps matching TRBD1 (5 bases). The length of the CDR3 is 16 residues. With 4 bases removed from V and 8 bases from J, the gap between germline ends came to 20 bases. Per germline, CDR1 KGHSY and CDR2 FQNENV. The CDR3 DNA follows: TGTGCCAGCAGCCCCGACGTCGGCAGGGAGGAGGAAAAACTGTTTTTT. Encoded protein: CASSPDVGREEEKLFF.

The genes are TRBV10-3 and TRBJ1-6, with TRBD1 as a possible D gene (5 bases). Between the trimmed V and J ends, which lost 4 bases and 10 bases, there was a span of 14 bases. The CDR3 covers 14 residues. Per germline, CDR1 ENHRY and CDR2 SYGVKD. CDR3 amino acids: CAISVIGASSPLHF. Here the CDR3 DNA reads TGTGCCATCAGTGTTATAGGGGCGAGCTCACCCCTCCACTTT.

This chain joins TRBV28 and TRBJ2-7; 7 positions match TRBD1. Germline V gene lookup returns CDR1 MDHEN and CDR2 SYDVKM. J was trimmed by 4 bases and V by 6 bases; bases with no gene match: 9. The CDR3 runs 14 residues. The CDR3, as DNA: TGTGCCAGCAGGGACCCGGGACAGTTATACGAGCAGTACTTC. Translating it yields CASRDPGQLYEQYF.

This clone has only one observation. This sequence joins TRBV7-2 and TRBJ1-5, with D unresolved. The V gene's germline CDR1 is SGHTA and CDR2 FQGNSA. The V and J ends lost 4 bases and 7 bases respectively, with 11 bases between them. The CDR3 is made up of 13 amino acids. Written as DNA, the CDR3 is TGTGCCAGCAGCTACTCTAACAGACAGCCCCAGCATTTT. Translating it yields CASSYSNRQPQHF.

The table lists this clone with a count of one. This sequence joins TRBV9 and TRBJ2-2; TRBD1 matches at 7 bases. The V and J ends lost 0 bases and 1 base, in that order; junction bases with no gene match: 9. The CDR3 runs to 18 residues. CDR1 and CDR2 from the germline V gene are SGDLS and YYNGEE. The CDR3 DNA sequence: TGTGCCAGCAGCGTAGCTCTTCCGGGACAGAAGAACACCGGGGAGCTGTTTTTT. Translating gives CASSVALPGQKNTGELFF. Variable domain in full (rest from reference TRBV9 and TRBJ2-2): DSGVTQTPKHLITATGQRVTLRCSPRSGDLSVYWYQQSLDQGLQFLIQYYNGEERAKGNILERFSAQQFPDLHSELNLSSLELGDSALYFCASSVALPGQKNTGELFFGEGSRLTVL.

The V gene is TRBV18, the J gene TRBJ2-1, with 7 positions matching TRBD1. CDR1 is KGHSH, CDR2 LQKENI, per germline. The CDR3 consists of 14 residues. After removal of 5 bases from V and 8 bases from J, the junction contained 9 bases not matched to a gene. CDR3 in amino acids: CASSESTGSYEQFF. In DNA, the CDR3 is TGTGCCAGCTCAGAATCGACAGGGTCCTATGAGCAGTTCTTC.

The CDR3 DNA reads as TGTGCCAGCAGTAGCCCAGGACAGGGCGGCGAAAAACTGTTTTTT. It yields the protein CASSSPGQGGEKLFF. This chain joins TRBV6-6 and TRBJ1-4; TRBD1 matches 8 bases. Germline V gives CDR1 MNHNY, CDR2 SVGAGI (reference sequence). The V segment lost 5 bases and the J segment 8 bases; nucleotides outside the gene matches: 10. The CDR3 has 15 amino acids.

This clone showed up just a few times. The chain's CDR3 is CASSYTEGYGYTF. The DNA for the CDR3 is TGTGCCAGCAGTTACACGGAGGGGTATGGCTACACCTTC. This chain joins TRBV6-2 or TRBV6-3 and TRBJ1-2, with D perhaps matching TRBD1 (5 bases). Per the germline V gene, CDR1 is MNHEY and CDR2 is SVGEGT. The germline V and J ends were trimmed by 2 bases and 5 bases, with 9 bases remaining between them. The CDR3 is 13 residues long.

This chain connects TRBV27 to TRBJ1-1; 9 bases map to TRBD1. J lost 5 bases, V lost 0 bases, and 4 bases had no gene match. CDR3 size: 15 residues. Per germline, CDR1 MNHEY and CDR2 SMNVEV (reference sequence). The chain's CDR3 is CASSLSTGGGTEAFF. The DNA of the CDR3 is TGTGCCAGCAGTTTATCGACAGGGGGAGGGACTGAAGCTTTCTTT.

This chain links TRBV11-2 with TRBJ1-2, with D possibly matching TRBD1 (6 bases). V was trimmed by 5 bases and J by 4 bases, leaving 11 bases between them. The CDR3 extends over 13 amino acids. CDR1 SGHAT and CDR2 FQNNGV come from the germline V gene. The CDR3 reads CASSLQGGYGYTF. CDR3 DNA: TGTGCCAGCAGCCTACAGGGTGGCTATGGCTACACCTTC.

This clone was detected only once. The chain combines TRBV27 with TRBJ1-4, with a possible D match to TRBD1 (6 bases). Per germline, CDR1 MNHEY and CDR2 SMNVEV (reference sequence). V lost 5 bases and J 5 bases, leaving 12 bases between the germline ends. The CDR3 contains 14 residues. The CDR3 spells CASSPQGVNEKLFF. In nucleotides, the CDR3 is TGTGCCAGCAGTCCACAGGGTGTGAATGAAAAACTGTTTTTT.

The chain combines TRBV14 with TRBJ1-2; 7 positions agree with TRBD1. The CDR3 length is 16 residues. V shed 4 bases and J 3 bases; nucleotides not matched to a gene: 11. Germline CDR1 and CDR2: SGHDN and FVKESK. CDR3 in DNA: TGTGCCAGCAGCCTCATGGTCAGGGGGAGGTACTATGGCTACACCTTC. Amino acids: CASSLMVRGRYYGYTF.

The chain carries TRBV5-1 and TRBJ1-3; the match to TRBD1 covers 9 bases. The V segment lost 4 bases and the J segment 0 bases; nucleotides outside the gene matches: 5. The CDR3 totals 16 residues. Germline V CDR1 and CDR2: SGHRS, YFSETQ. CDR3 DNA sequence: TGCGCCAGCAGCAGCGACAGGGGGAACTCTGGAAACACCATATATTTT. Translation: CASSSDRGNSGNTIYF.